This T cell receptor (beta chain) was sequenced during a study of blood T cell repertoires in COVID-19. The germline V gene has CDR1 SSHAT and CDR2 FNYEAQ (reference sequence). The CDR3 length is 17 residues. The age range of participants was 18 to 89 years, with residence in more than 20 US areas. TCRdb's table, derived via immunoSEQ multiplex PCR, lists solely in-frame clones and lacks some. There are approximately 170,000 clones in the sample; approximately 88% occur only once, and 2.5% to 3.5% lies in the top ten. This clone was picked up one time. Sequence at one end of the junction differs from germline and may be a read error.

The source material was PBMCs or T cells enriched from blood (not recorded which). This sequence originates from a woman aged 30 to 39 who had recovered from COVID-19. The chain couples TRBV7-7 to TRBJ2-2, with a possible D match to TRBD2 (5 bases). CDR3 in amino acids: CASSVRVGIANTGELFF. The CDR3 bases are TGTGCTAGCAGCGTTAGGGTCGGGATCGCGAACACCGGGGAGCTGTTTTTT.